The text below deals with one TCR beta chain. This record comes from a study of T cells in Graves' hyperthyroidism and ophthalmopathy. TCR beta CDR3 sequences were amplified from RNA transcripts. TCR CDR3 underwent first-round RT-PCR with the HTBI primer set. Via MiXCR, TCRdb re-called the multiplex PCR reads, giving one row per CDR3 protein. In the table there are some 720,000 distinct CDR3 sequences, 16% of which are singletons. V lost 6 bases and J lost 4; bases outside the gene matches: 12. CDR3 length: 15 residues. CDR1 and CDR2 from the germline V gene are SQVTM and ANQGSEA. Sequences were obtained from blood. This clonotype originated in a man between 18 and 29 years old with Graves' hyperthyroidism. The gene calls are TRBV29-1 and TRBJ2-5; TRBD1 matches 9 bases. CDR3 in amino acids: CSVVRGQGRRETQYF. In DNA, the CDR3 is TGCAGCGTCGTGAGGGGACAGGGTCGCAGAGAGACCCAGTACTTC. Complete variable domain (other parts from reference TRBV29-1 and TRBJ2-5): SAVISQKPSRDICQRGTSLTIQCQVDSQVTMMFWYRQQPGQSLTLIATANQGSEATYESGFVIDKFPISRPNLTFSTLTVSNMSPEDSSIYLCSVVRGQGRRETQYFGPGTRLLVL.